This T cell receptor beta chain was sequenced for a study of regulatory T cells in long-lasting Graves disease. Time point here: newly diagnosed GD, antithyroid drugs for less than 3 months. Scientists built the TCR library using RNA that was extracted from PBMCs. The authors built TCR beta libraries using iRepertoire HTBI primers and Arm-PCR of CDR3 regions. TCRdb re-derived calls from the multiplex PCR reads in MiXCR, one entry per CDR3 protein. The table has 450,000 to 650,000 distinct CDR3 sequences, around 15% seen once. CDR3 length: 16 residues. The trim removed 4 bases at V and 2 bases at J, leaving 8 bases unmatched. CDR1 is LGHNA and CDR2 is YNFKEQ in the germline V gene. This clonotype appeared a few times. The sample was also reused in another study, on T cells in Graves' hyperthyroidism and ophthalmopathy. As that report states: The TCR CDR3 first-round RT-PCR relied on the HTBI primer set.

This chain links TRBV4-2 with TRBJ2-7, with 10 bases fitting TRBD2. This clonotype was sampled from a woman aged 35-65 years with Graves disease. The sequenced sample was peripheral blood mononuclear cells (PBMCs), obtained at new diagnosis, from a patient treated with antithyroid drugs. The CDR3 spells CASSLRPAGGPYEQYF. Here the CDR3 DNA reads TGTGCCAGCAGCCTGCGCCCAGCGGGGGGGCCCTACGAGCAGTACTTC.